These 31 T cell receptor beta chains came from one sample sequenced in a study of neoadjuvant nivolumab and ipilimumab in lung cancer. Clones were sequenced by immunoSEQ multiplex PCR, and TCRdb holds only the in-frame ones, with some missing. The sample consists of roughly 19,000 clones, under 80% of them appearing once. The specimen comprised tumor tissue, sampled after neoadjuvant nivolumab, alone or with ipilimumab, at or shortly before surgery. These receptors all stem from an adult with non-small cell lung cancer.

V and J are TRBV28 and TRBJ1-2, with D uncertain. The CDR3 length is 12 residues. With 6 bases removed from V and 7 bases from J, the gap between germline ends came to 12 bases. The V gene's germline CDR1 is MDHEN and CDR2 SYDVKM. The CDR3 sequence: CASRRRAGGYTF. As DNA, the CDR3 is TGTGCCAGCAGGCGCCGGGCGGGTGGCTACACCTTC.

As concerns this clone: Compared with germline, one end of the junction differs, possibly owing to a read error. The rearrangement uses TRBV5-1 and TRBJ2-1; no reliable D call. CDR1 SGHRS and CDR2 YFSETQ come from the germline V gene. This CDR3 contains 10 residues. The DNA for the CDR3 is TGTGCCAGCAGCTTCAATGAGCAGTTCTTC. This encodes CASSFNEQFF.

The chain employs TRBV6-1 and TRBJ2-2; D remains unclear. The CDR3 runs to 14 residues. The germline gives CDR1 MNHNS, CDR2 SASEGT. V shed 1 base and J shed 5 bases, with 8 bases lying between them. The DNA for the CDR3 is TGTGCCAGCAGTGAAGGCTGGTTTACCGGGGAGCTGTTTTTT. Amino acids: CASSEGWFTGELFF.

This clone was found a few times. J is TRBJ2-2 and V is TRBV7-3; D is unresolved. CDR1 is SGHTA and CDR2 is FQGTGA in the germline V gene. The CDR3 has 12 residues. V was pared by 5 bases and J by 4 bases, with 5 bases between. The CDR3 region is CASSGVTGELFF. CDR3 DNA sequence: TGTGCCAGCAGCGGAGTCACCGGGGAGCTGTTTTTT.

This chain links TRBV7-8 with TRBJ2-7, with a tentative D call TRBD1 (5 bases). From germline, CDR1 is SGHVS and CDR2 FQNEAQ. V was clipped by 5 bases and J by 0 bases, with 17 bases between them. The CDR3 loop spans 16 amino acids. The CDR3 loop reads CASSLTTASSSYEQYF. The CDR3 DNA reads as TGTGCCAGCAGCCTTACGACAGCCTCGAGCTCCTACGAGCAGTACTTC.

The chain employs TRBV30 and TRBJ1-4, with TRBD1 as a possible D gene (6 bases). Looked up from germline, CDR1 is GTSNPN and CDR2 is SVGIG (reference sequence). This CDR3 is 14 amino acids long. The germline V and J ends were trimmed by 3 bases and 7 bases, with 15 bases remaining between them. This CDR3 reads CAWRRGLPSEKLFF. For the CDR3, the DNA is TGTGCCTGGAGGAGGGGGTTGCCTAGTGAAAAACTGTTTTTT.

In its sample, this clone was seen a few times. The genes are TRBV6-5 and TRBJ1-2; the D gene is possibly TRBD1 (5 bases). This CDR3 is built from 15 residues. V was cut by 0 bases and J by 6 bases, with 14 bases left in between. CDR1 MNHEY and CDR2 SVGAGI come from the germline V gene. DNA for the CDR3: TGTGCCAGCAGTTACTCGTCAGCTACCAGGGATGGCTACACCTTC. Translating gives CASSYSSATRDGYTF.

The J gene is TRBJ2-2, the V gene TRBV18; D unclear. Per the germline V gene, CDR1 is KGHSH and CDR2 is LQKENI. The CDR3 runs to 12 residues. Trimming left V 3 bases short and J 4 bases short, with 3 bases between. CDR3 DNA: TGTGCCAGCTCACCCGCCACCGGGGAGCTGTTTTTT. It codes for CASSPATGELFF.

The genes are TRBV14 and TRBJ1-2; D remains ambiguous. Trimming removed 2 bases from V and 10 bases from J, with 11 bases in between. Germline V gene sequence: CDR1 SGHDN, CDR2 FVKESK. The CDR3 extends over 12 amino acids. This CDR3 is CASSQTGLPYTF. DNA for the CDR3: TGTGCCAGCAGCCAAACTGGTCTTCCCTACACCTTC. The full variable domain, rest sourced from reference TRBV14 and TRBJ1-2, is EAGVTQFPSHSVIEKGQTVTLRCDPISGHDNLYWYRRVMGKEIKFLLHFVKESKQDESGMPNNRFLAERTGGTYSTLKVQPAELEDSGVYFCASSQTGLPYTFGSGTRLTVV.

The chain carries TRBV27 and TRBJ2-1; TRBD2 agrees at 8 bases. The V and J ends lost 7 bases and 9 bases, in that order; junction bases with no gene match: 5. This CDR3 region has 12 residues. Germline lookup yields CDR1 MNHEY and CDR2 SMNVEV (reference sequence). CDR3 bases: TGTGCCAGCACGACCCTAGCGGGTGAGCAGTTCTTC. This translates into CASTTLAGEQFF.

V is TRBV4-2 and J is TRBJ1-5; D perhaps matches TRBD1 (5 bases). Germline CDR1 and CDR2: LGHNA and YNFKEQ. The CDR3 loop spans 15 amino acids. The V gene lost 5 bases and the J gene lost 7 bases, with 18 bases spanning the gap. CDR3 sequence reads: CASSFSAGRGQPQHF. The CDR3 DNA reads as TGTGCCAGCAGCTTTTCAGCGGGGCGCGGGCAGCCCCAGCATTTT.

The chain carries TRBV18 and TRBJ2-1, with 12 bases identical to TRBD1. The trim removed 4 bases at V and 8 bases at J, leaving 6 bases unmatched. CDR1 KGHSH and CDR2 LQKENI come from the germline V gene. CDR3 length equals 15 residues. CDR3 sequence: CASSLGTGGLDEQFF. The CDR3 bases are TGTGCCAGCTCACTCGGGACAGGGGGCTTGGATGAGCAGTTCTTC.

The chain couples TRBV5-1 to TRBJ1-1; 11 bases match TRBD1. Germline lookup yields CDR1 SGHRS and CDR2 YFSETQ. V lost 0 bases and J lost 1; bases outside the gene matches: 2. The CDR3 sequence is 16 residues long. As DNA, the CDR3 is TGCGCCAGCAGCTTGGGGGACAGGGGGAGGAACACTGAAGCTTTCTTT. It yields the protein CASSLGDRGRNTEAFF.

Sample share makes this clone medium-sized (0.01 to 0.1%). V gene TRBV5-4 combines with J gene TRBJ2-7, with D perhaps assigned TRBD1 or TRBD2 (5 bases each). Germline CDR1 reads SGHNT; CDR2 reads YYREEE (reference sequence). The V gene lost 6 bases and the J gene lost 0 bases, with 10 bases spanning the gap. CDR3 length: 13 amino acids. The CDR3 nucleotides read TGTGCCAGCACCCGGGACCGCTCCTACGAGCAGTACTTC. Its protein product is CASTRDRSYEQYF.

This clone was seen just once. The CDR3 region is CASNPAGYTGELFF. Written as DNA, the CDR3 is TGTGCCAGCAATCCAGCGGGGTACACCGGGGAGCTGTTTTTT. The V and J genes are TRBV6-1 and TRBJ2-2; 7 bases map to TRBD2. The CDR3 consists of 14 residues. Germline values: CDR1 MNHNS, CDR2 SASEGT. The ends lost 7 bases at V and 3 bases at J; junction bases unmatched: 5.

The chain has TRBV2 and TRBJ1-5; tentatively, D is TRBD1 (5 bases). The V gene's germline CDR1 is SNHLY and CDR2 FYNNEI. This CDR3 comprises 15 residues. V was shortened by 4 bases and J by 1 base, with 11 bases between the two germline ends. DNA of the CDR3: TGTGCCAGCAGTGGGGGACTGGTGAGCAATCAGCCCCAGCATTTT. It specifies CASSGGLVSNQPQHF.

In nucleotides, the CDR3 is TGTGCCAGCAGCCAAGATCTTGGCGGGAGGGCTTCCTACGAGCAGTACTTC. It yields the protein CASSQDLGGRASYEQYF. The V call is TRBV4-2, the J call TRBJ2-7; TRBD2 matches at 9 bases. Looked up from germline, CDR1 is LGHNA and CDR2 is YNFKEQ. The CDR3 consists of 17 residues. V lost 0 bases, J lost 1 base, and 7 bases stayed unmatched.

By proportion, this clone is medium-sized (0.01 to 0.1%). This sequence joins TRBV5-4 and TRBJ1-1; 11 bases align to TRBD1. The V gene's germline CDR1 is SGHNT and CDR2 YYREEE (reference sequence). The CDR3 runs to 13 residues. The trim removed 4 bases at V and 7 bases at J, leaving 3 bases unmatched. CDR3 sequence: CASSRDRGIEAFF. As DNA, the CDR3 is TGTGCCAGCAGCCGGGACAGGGGGATTGAAGCTTTCTTT.

This chain uses TRBV6-1 with TRBJ2-2; D could derive from TRBD1 or TRBD2 (5 bases each). Trimming removed 10 bases at V and 6 bases at J, with 18 bases between. Germline CDR1 MNHNS, CDR2 SASEGT. The CDR3 has 14 residues. The CDR3 coding sequence is TGTGCCACCCCGAGAGGGGTTTCCCCCGGGGAGCTGTTTTTT. It translates to CATPRGVSPGELFF.

The chain recombines TRBV5-1 with TRBJ2-7; TRBD2 might be the D (6 bases). Germline lookup yields CDR1 SGHRS and CDR2 YFSETQ. The length of the CDR3 is 13 residues. The ends were cut back, 4 bases at V and 5 bases at J, with 13 bases in the middle. As DNA, the CDR3 is TGCGCCAGCAGCCGAGGCGGGGTGGACGAGCAGTACTTC. Protein product: CASSRGGVDEQYF.

The chain combines TRBV7-8 with TRBJ2-6; 9 bases map to TRBD1. V was pared by 2 bases and J by 2 bases, with 10 bases of the junction left unmatched. Germline CDR1 is SGHVS and CDR2 is FQNEAQ. The CDR3 extends over 19 amino acids. Here the CDR3 reads CASSLTGTGLSTGANVLTF. As DNA, the CDR3 is TGTGCCAGCAGCTTAACCGGGACAGGGTTATCTACTGGGGCCAACGTCCTGACTTTC.

The V gene is TRBV4-3, the J gene TRBJ2-3; 8 nucleotides align to TRBD2. CDR1 LGHNA and CDR2 YSLEER come from the germline V gene. The V gene end was trimmed by 0 bases and the J gene end by 6 bases; junction bases not matched to a gene: 8. This CDR3 has 16 amino acids. CDR3 nucleotides: TGCGCCAGCAGCCAAGAGGCAGCGGGAGCCCTCGATACGCAGTATTTT. This sequence encodes CASSQEAAGALDTQYF.

This chain links TRBV7-8 with TRBJ2-1; 8 bases agree with TRBD2. The trim removed 0 bases at V and 2 bases at J, leaving 6 bases unmatched. There are 17 residues in the CDR3. In germline, CDR1 is SGHVS, CDR2 FQNEAQ. DNA for the CDR3: TGTGCCAGCAGCTTAGCGTTGGTAGCGGGAACCTACAATGAGCAGTTCTTC. This encodes CASSLALVAGTYNEQFF.

The chain employs TRBV11-2 and TRBJ2-5, with TRBD2 matching over 9 bases. Germline CDR1 reads SGHAT; CDR2 reads FQNNGV. Trimming took 5 bases from V and 3 from J; bases not matched to a gene: 4. The CDR3 is 14 residues long. The CDR3 DNA sequence: TGTGCCAGCAGCCTAGCGGGAATCAAAGAGACCCAGTACTTC. It codes for CASSLAGIKETQYF.

The J gene is TRBJ2-7, the V gene TRBV7-9; TRBD2 matches 12 bases. The CDR3 extends over 16 amino acids. V shed 5 bases and J 0 bases; nucleotides not matched to a gene: 5. Germline CDR1 SEHNR, CDR2 FQNEAQ (reference sequence). CDR3 nucleotides: TGTGCCAGCAGCCATAAGACTAGCGGGGGCTCCTACGAGCAGTACTTC. Translated, it gives CASSHKTSGGSYEQYF.

The V gene is TRBV2, the J gene TRBJ2-5; D remains unclear. Germline V gene sequence: CDR1 SNHLY, CDR2 FYNNEI. This CDR3 contains 13 residues. The V gene lost 4 bases and the J gene lost 4 bases, with 10 bases spanning the gap. CDR3 sequence (DNA): TGTGCCAGCAGTGGCGGTATTCTAGAGACCCAGTACTTC. Amino acid sequence: CASSGGILETQYF.

This chain connects TRBV29-1 to TRBJ2-1; 10 nucleotides agree with TRBD2. CDR1 is SQVTM and CDR2 is ANQGSEA in the germline V gene. This CDR3 region has 13 residues. The V and J ends lost 7 bases and 12 bases, in that order; junction bases with no gene match: 12. The CDR3 here is CSAAPSGSSGQFF. Here the CDR3 DNA reads TGCAGCGCCGCCCCTAGCGGGAGTTCTGGGCAGTTCTTC.

A single count supports this clone. The chain uses TRBV27 and TRBJ1-1, with a possible D match to TRBD1 (5 bases). CDR1 and CDR2 from the germline V gene are MNHEY and SMNVEV (reference sequence). The CDR3 totals 14 residues. V was cut by 6 bases and J by 4 bases, with 15 bases left in between. The CDR3 here is CASRPLGGGTEAFF. The CDR3 DNA reads as TGTGCCAGCAGGCCCTTGGGGGGAGGCACTGAAGCTTTCTTT.

Concerning this clone: Distinct nucleotide sequences in the sample also encode this CDR3. The chain couples TRBV7-6 to TRBJ2-7, with 11 bases that match TRBD1. This CDR3 contains 15 residues. Trimming took 5 bases from V and 6 from J; bases not matched to a gene: 9. CDR1 is SGHVS, CDR2 FNYEAQ, per germline. CDR3 protein: CASSLGAGTGGEQYF. The CDR3 coding sequence is TGTGCCAGCAGCCTAGGCGCCGGGACAGGGGGCGAGCAGTACTTC.

This chain joins TRBV10-1 and TRBJ2-7; TRBD1 agrees at 7 bases. CDR1 and CDR2 from the germline V gene are WNHNN and SYGVQD (reference sequence). The CDR3 sequence is 14 residues long. The V gene end was trimmed by 4 bases and the J gene end by 2 bases; junction bases not matched to a gene: 5. Written as DNA, the CDR3 is TGCGCCAGCAGTGGGGCAGGGGGAACCTACGAGCAGTACTTC. Its translation: CASSGAGGTYEQYF.

The chain recombines TRBV6-6 with TRBJ2-5; D ambiguous. CDR1 is MNHNY and CDR2 is SVGAGI in the germline V gene (reference sequence). The V and J ends lost 0 bases and 1 base respectively, with 9 bases between them. The CDR3 has 15 amino acids. Here the CDR3 DNA reads TGTGCCAGCAGTTACTCGACTTTACGCCAAGAGACCCAGTACTTC. Amino acids: CASSYSTLRQETQYF.